Below, 31 T cell receptor beta chains from the same sample are listed, as sequenced in a study of neurological immune-mediated disorders. Using its own MiXCR run on the 5' RACE reads, TCRdb lists one record per CDR3 protein. There are roughly 75,000 distinct CDR3 sequences in the sample; 2.5% to 3% occur only once, and around 1.1% lies in the top ten. Material for sequencing was PBMCs. These receptors all come from a young woman with multiple sclerosis.

This clonotype was detected ten times or more. The chain links TRBV12-3 or TRBV12-4 to TRBJ1-2; TRBD1 aligns across 7 bases. The CDR3 runs 12 residues. J was trimmed by 8 bases and V by 6 bases; bases with no gene match: 6. CDR3: CASSLQGQGYTF. As DNA, the CDR3 is TGTGCCAGCAGCTTACAGGGGCAAGGCTACACCTTC.

This clonotype came up many times. The genes are TRBV29-1 and TRBJ1-1; TRBD1 is a possible D gene (6 bases). CDR3 size: 12 residues. Germline assignment: CDR1 SQVTM and CDR2 ANQGSEA. The V end was cut by 6 bases, the J end by 11 bases, with 19 bases between. CDR3 region: CSVKDRRVEAFF. The CDR3, as DNA: TGCAGCGTAAAAGACAGGAGGGTTGAGGCTTTCTTT. The complete variable domain, with remaining parts taken from reference TRBV29-1 and TRBJ1-1, reads SAVISQKPSRDICQRGTSLTIQCQVDSQVTMMFWYRQQPGQSLTLIATANQGSEATYESGFVIDKFPISRPNLTFSTLTVSNMSPEDSSIYLCSVKDRRVEAFFGQGTRLTVV.

This clonotype was counted ten times or more. The chain has TRBV12-3 or TRBV12-4 and TRBJ1-3; D is unresolved. Deletions cut 2 bases from V and 4 bases from J, with 9 bases between. The CDR3 loop spans 14 amino acids. CDR3 in amino acids: CASSLTAAGNTIYF. The CDR3 DNA reads TGTGCCAGCAGTTTAACAGCAGCGGGAAACACCATATATTTT.

The table lists this clonotype with many counts. This chain uses TRBV20-1 with TRBJ2-5; D possibly uses TRBD1 or TRBD2 (5 bases each). Germline-derived CDR1 and CDR2 are DFQATT and SNEGSKA (reference sequence). The germline V and J ends were trimmed by 3 bases and 4 bases, with 9 bases remaining between them. The CDR3 has 12 amino acids. CDR3 sequence reads: CSARRGGETQYF. The DNA for the CDR3 is TGCAGTGCTAGGAGGGGTGGAGAGACCCAGTACTTC.

The sample holds many counts of this clonotype. The rearrangement uses TRBV7-2 and TRBJ1-5; D is ambiguous. The CDR3 runs to 13 residues. Germline lookup yields CDR1 SGHTA and CDR2 FQGNSA. V was cut by 4 bases and J by 4 bases, with 8 bases left in between. CDR3 nucleotides: TGTGCCAGCAGCTCGGCCCGTAATCAGCCCCAGCATTTT. Protein product: CASSSARNQPQHF.

This clonotype showed up many times. The chain employs TRBV28 and TRBJ2-2; 7 nucleotides match TRBD1. Germline V CDR1 and CDR2: MDHEN, SYDVKM. Trimming took 3 bases from V and 3 from J; bases not matched to a gene: 7. The CDR3 extends over 16 amino acids. As DNA, the CDR3 is TGTGCCAGCAGTTTGGCCGACAGGGTCGACACCGGGGAGCTGTTTTTT. It codes for CASSLADRVDTGELFF. Filled out from reference TRBV28 and TRBJ2-2, the complete variable domain reads DVKVTQSSRYLVKRTGEKVFLECVQDMDHENMFWYRQDPGLGLRLIYFSYDVKMKEKGDIPEGYSVSREKKERFSLILESASTNQTSMYLCASSLADRVDTGELFFGEGSRLTVL.

This clonotype was found many times. This chain connects TRBV20-1 to TRBJ2-1; possible D gene TRBD1, 6 bases. The CDR3 length is 14 residues. The germline CDR1 and CDR2 sequences are DFQATT and SNEGSKA (reference sequence). V lost 6 bases to trimming and J lost 10 bases, with 22 bases between them. The CDR3 loop is CSARRGGQKMEQFF. The DNA of the CDR3 is TGCAGTGCGAGGCGTGGGGGACAAAAAATGGAGCAGTTCTTC.

At least ten counts were recorded for this clonotype. The rearrangement links TRBV7-9 to TRBJ1-4; D unresolved. The CDR3 spans 13 residues. V lost 5 bases and J lost 3, with 7 bases in between. Looked up from germline, CDR1 is SEHNR and CDR2 is FQNEAQ (reference sequence). DNA of the CDR3: TGTGCCAGCAGCCCCGTAGCTAATGAAAAACTGTTTTTT. Residues: CASSPVANEKLFF. The whole variable domain, remainder taken from reference TRBV7-9 and TRBJ1-4, is DTGVSQNPRHKITKRGQNVTFRCDPISEHNRLYWYRQTLGQGPEFLTYFQNEAQLEKSRLLSDRFSAERPKGSFSTLEIQRTEQGDSAMYLCASSPVANEKLFFGSGTQLSVL.

This clonotype appeared many times. The chain couples TRBV6-2 or TRBV6-3 to TRBJ1-5; D not resolved. The V end was cut by 1 base, the J end by 1 base, with 8 bases between. This CDR3 contains 15 residues. Germline CDR1 and CDR2: MNHEY and SVGEGT. The CDR3 nucleotides read TGTGCCAGCAGTTACTGGCCCGGGAGCAATCAGCCCCAGCATTTT. It translates to CASSYWPGSNQPQHF.

This clonotype was observed many times. The rearrangement joins TRBV20-1 to TRBJ2-1, with TRBD2 matching over 11 bases. The germline V gene encodes CDR1 DFQATT and CDR2 SNEGSKA (reference sequence). Trimming took 5 bases from V and 10 from J; bases not matched to a gene: 10. There are 14 residues in the CDR3. This chain's CDR3 is CSAETSGSGVEQFF. The CDR3 DNA reads as TGCAGTGCTGAAACTAGCGGGAGTGGGGTCGAGCAGTTCTTC.

This clonotype was observed at least ten times. The CDR3 DNA sequence: TGTGCCAGCAGTGGAGGGGGCTCCGGGGCCAAAAACATTCAGTACTTC. As protein: CASSGGGSGAKNIQYF. This rearrangement joins TRBV27 to TRBJ2-4, with D maybe TRBD1 (7 bases). CDR1 and CDR2 from the germline V gene are MNHEY and SMNVEV (reference sequence). CDR3 size: 16 residues. The germline V and J ends were trimmed by 5 bases and 1 base, with 15 bases remaining between them.

The chain recombines TRBV3-1 with TRBJ2-1; 9 bases fit TRBD2. V lost 0 bases and J lost 9; bases outside the gene matches: 6. The CDR3 totals 15 residues. Germline assignment: CDR1 LGHDT and CDR2 YNNKEL (reference sequence). The CDR3 nucleotides are TGTGCCAGCAGCCAAGAGGTAGCGGGAGCTCGTGAGCAGTTCTTC. Translation gives CASSQEVAGAREQFF.

The sample holds many counts of this clonotype. This chain uses TRBV4-2 with TRBJ1-3; D call uncertain. Germline V gives CDR1 LGHNA, CDR2 YNFKEQ. Trimming took 3 bases from V and 0 from J, leaving 9 bases between them. CDR3 size: 15 residues. The CDR3 here is CASSHAGISGNTIYF. The CDR3 coding sequence is TGTGCCAGCAGCCACGCCGGGATCTCTGGAAACACCATATATTTT.

Ten or more counts support this clonotype. The genes are TRBV7-2 and TRBJ1-1; D gene ambiguous. The germline V and J ends were trimmed by 4 bases and 12 bases, with 18 bases remaining between them. CDR3 length: 13 residues. Per the germline V gene, CDR1 is SGHTA and CDR2 is FQGNSA. The CDR3 here is CASSSDLSLVTFF. Here the CDR3 DNA reads TGTGCCAGCAGCTCAGACCTAAGCCTGGTGACTTTCTTT.

This clonotype occurred many times. The chain links TRBV20-1 to TRBJ2-1, with TRBD2 matching 11 bases. The germline CDR1 and CDR2 sequences are DFQATT and SNEGSKA (reference sequence). Trimming at V came to 0 bases and at J to 4 bases, leaving 8 bases not matched to a gene. The CDR3 runs to 17 residues. CDR3 sequence: CSARDESRLAGYNEQFF. The CDR3 region has the DNA TGCAGTGCTAGAGATGAATCGAGACTAGCGGGGTACAATGAGCAGTTCTTC.

This clonotype was observed at least ten times. The J gene is TRBJ1-1, the V gene TRBV12-3 or TRBV12-4; no reliable D call. V shed 2 bases and J shed 8 bases, with 12 bases lying between them. This CDR3 region has 13 residues. The CDR3 protein is CASSLFLGEEAFF. The CDR3 region has the DNA TGTGCCAGCAGTTTATTTTTGGGCGAGGAAGCTTTCTTT.

This clonotype was seen repeatedly, ten times or more. This chain connects TRBV14 to TRBJ2-1; 13 nucleotides line up with TRBD2. CDR3 length: 18 residues. Per germline, CDR1 SGHDN and CDR2 FVKESK. The V gene end was trimmed by 4 bases and the J gene end by 5 bases; junction bases not matched to a gene: 11. The DNA for the CDR3 is TGTGCCAGCAGCCTTACAACGTGGACTAGCGGGAGTGACAATGAGCAGTTCTTC. The encoded protein is CASSLTTWTSGSDNEQFF.

This clonotype was seen repeatedly, ten times or more. The chain couples TRBV20-1 to TRBJ2-7; 8 bases are shared with TRBD2. The CDR3 contains 14 residues. Trimming took 3 bases from V and 3 from J; bases not matched to a gene: 7. The V gene's germline CDR1 is DFQATT and CDR2 SNEGSKA (reference sequence). The CDR3 sequence: CSASGRAPIYEQYF. CDR3 nucleotide sequence: TGCAGTGCTAGCGGGAGGGCCCCCATCTACGAGCAGTACTTC.

This clonotype was counted ten times or more. The rearrangement links TRBV28 to TRBJ2-3, with a tentative D call TRBD1 (5 bases). Trimming removed 6 bases at V and 0 bases at J, with 10 bases between. CDR1 and CDR2 from the germline V gene are MDHEN and SYDVKM. CDR3 length equals 14 residues. The CDR3 protein is CASRWTTSTDTQYF. The CDR3 coding sequence is TGTGCCAGCAGGTGGACAACTAGCACAGATACGCAGTATTTT.

This clonotype was detected many times. V is TRBV7-9 and J is TRBJ2-2; a weak D match, TRBD2 (5 bases). The germline gives CDR1 SEHNR, CDR2 FQNEAQ (reference sequence). The CDR3 spans 13 residues. The V gene lost 5 bases and the J gene lost 5 bases, with 9 bases spanning the gap. The CDR3 is CASSPGLTGELFF. CDR3 DNA sequence: TGTGCCAGCAGCCCCGGACTTACCGGGGAGCTGTTTTTT.

This clonotype has at least ten counts. J is TRBJ2-2 and V is TRBV12-3 or TRBV12-4; 8 nucleotides line up with TRBD2. With 6 bases clipped from V and 5 bases from J, the junction kept 5 bases outside the gene matches. This CDR3 has 14 residues. For the CDR3, the DNA is TGTGCCAGCAGGTTGTTAGCGGGAACCGGGGAGCTGTTTTTT. Translated, it gives CASRLLAGTGELFF.

This clonotype was detected ten times or more. The V gene is TRBV14, the J gene TRBJ2-1; no reliable D call. The CDR3 consists of 14 residues. The V gene lost 6 bases and the J gene lost 0 bases, with 9 bases spanning the gap. Germline CDR1 and CDR2: SGHDN and FVKESK. In nucleotides, the CDR3 is TGTGCCAGCAGTCCTTCGAGCTCCTACAATGAGCAGTTCTTC. Protein sequence: CASSPSSSYNEQFF.

The sample holds many counts of this clonotype. The chain recombines TRBV29-1 with TRBJ1-1, with D unresolved. Germline V gives CDR1 SQVTM, CDR2 ANQGSEA. This CDR3 region has 13 residues. V was clipped by 8 bases and J by 5 bases, with 18 bases between them. The CDR3 is CSLSELFGTEAFF. The CDR3 DNA sequence: TGCAGCTTATCGGAACTTTTTGGGACTGAAGCTTTCTTT.

In its sample, this clonotype was seen many times. CDR3 in DNA: TGTGCCAGTTCGACTAGCGGGGGTCCCTACAATGAGCAGTTCTTC. This sequence encodes CASSTSGGPYNEQFF. V usage is TRBV9 and J usage is TRBJ2-1, with TRBD2 matching over 12 bases. The junction had 5 bases not matched to a gene; V was cut back by 8 bases and J by 2 bases. Germline-derived CDR1 and CDR2 are SGDLS and YYNGEE. This CDR3 has 15 amino acids.

This clonotype has ten or more counts. The chain joins TRBV5-1 to TRBJ1-2, with D hard to call. The germline CDR1 and CDR2 sequences are SGHRS and YFSETQ. V was pared by 0 bases and J by 7 bases, with 10 bases between. The CDR3 is 13 residues long. CDR3 in DNA: TGCGCCAGCAGCTTGGGAGTTGAGTTTGGCTACACCTTC. As protein: CASSLGVEFGYTF.

This clonotype has ten or more counts. The chain combines TRBV20-1 with TRBJ1-1; TRBD1 matches 10 bases. There are 15 residues in the CDR3. Trimming removed 3 bases from V and 4 bases from J; junction bases left unmatched: 8. The germline gives CDR1 DFQATT, CDR2 SNEGSKA (reference sequence). The CDR3 DNA follows: TGCAGTGCTAGCGGGGACAGGGGCTTGAGCACTGAAGCTTTCTTT. Amino acid sequence: CSASGDRGLSTEAFF.

This clonotype was detected many times. The chain couples TRBV12-3 or TRBV12-4 to TRBJ2-7; D is perhaps TRBD2 (6 bases). V lost 4 bases and J lost 3, with 16 bases in between. This CDR3 region has 15 residues. The CDR3 protein is CASSSLGGLGYEQYF. CDR3 sequence (DNA): TGTGCCAGCAGTTCTCTGGGGGGATTGGGCTACGAGCAGTACTTC.

This clonotype came up many times. V is TRBV27 and J is TRBJ2-1; 14 bases agree with TRBD2. This CDR3 is 15 amino acids long. The germline gives CDR1 MNHEY, CDR2 SMNVEV (reference sequence). The CDR3 sequence is CASGLAGESYNEQFF. The CDR3 DNA sequence: TGTGCGTCGGGACTAGCGGGAGAGTCCTACAATGAGCAGTTCTTC.

This clonotype was seen ten or more times. V gene TRBV27 combines with J gene TRBJ2-7; D not resolved. The CDR3 has 15 residues. The V gene's germline CDR1 is MNHEY and CDR2 SMNVEV (reference sequence). Trimming stripped 0 bases from V and 3 bases from J, with 12 bases between. The CDR3 DNA reads as TGTGCCAGCAGTTTATCCGCCGGTGAGGTCTACGAGCAGTACTTC. Its protein is CASSLSAGEVYEQYF.

The sample holds many counts of this clonotype. V and J are TRBV5-6 and TRBJ2-7; 9 bases are a match to TRBD2. There are 17 residues in the CDR3. V was pared by 0 bases and J by 3 bases, with 10 bases of the junction left unmatched. The V gene's germline CDR1 is SGHDT and CDR2 YYEEEE. The CDR3 sequence is CASSLDVAGGFFYEQYF. The CDR3 DNA reads TGTGCCAGCAGCTTGGATGTGGCGGGAGGGTTCTTCTACGAGCAGTACTTC.

This clonotype appeared many times. The chain recombines TRBV10-3 with TRBJ1-2, with 10 nucleotides matching TRBD1. CDR1 and CDR2 (germline): ENHRY, SYGVKD. This CDR3 spans 15 amino acids. V shed 5 bases and J 4 bases; nucleotides not matched to a gene: 7. CDR3 bases: TGTGCCATCAGTCCCGGGACAGGGGCCTCCTATGGCTACACCTTC. This codes for CAISPGTGASYGYTF.